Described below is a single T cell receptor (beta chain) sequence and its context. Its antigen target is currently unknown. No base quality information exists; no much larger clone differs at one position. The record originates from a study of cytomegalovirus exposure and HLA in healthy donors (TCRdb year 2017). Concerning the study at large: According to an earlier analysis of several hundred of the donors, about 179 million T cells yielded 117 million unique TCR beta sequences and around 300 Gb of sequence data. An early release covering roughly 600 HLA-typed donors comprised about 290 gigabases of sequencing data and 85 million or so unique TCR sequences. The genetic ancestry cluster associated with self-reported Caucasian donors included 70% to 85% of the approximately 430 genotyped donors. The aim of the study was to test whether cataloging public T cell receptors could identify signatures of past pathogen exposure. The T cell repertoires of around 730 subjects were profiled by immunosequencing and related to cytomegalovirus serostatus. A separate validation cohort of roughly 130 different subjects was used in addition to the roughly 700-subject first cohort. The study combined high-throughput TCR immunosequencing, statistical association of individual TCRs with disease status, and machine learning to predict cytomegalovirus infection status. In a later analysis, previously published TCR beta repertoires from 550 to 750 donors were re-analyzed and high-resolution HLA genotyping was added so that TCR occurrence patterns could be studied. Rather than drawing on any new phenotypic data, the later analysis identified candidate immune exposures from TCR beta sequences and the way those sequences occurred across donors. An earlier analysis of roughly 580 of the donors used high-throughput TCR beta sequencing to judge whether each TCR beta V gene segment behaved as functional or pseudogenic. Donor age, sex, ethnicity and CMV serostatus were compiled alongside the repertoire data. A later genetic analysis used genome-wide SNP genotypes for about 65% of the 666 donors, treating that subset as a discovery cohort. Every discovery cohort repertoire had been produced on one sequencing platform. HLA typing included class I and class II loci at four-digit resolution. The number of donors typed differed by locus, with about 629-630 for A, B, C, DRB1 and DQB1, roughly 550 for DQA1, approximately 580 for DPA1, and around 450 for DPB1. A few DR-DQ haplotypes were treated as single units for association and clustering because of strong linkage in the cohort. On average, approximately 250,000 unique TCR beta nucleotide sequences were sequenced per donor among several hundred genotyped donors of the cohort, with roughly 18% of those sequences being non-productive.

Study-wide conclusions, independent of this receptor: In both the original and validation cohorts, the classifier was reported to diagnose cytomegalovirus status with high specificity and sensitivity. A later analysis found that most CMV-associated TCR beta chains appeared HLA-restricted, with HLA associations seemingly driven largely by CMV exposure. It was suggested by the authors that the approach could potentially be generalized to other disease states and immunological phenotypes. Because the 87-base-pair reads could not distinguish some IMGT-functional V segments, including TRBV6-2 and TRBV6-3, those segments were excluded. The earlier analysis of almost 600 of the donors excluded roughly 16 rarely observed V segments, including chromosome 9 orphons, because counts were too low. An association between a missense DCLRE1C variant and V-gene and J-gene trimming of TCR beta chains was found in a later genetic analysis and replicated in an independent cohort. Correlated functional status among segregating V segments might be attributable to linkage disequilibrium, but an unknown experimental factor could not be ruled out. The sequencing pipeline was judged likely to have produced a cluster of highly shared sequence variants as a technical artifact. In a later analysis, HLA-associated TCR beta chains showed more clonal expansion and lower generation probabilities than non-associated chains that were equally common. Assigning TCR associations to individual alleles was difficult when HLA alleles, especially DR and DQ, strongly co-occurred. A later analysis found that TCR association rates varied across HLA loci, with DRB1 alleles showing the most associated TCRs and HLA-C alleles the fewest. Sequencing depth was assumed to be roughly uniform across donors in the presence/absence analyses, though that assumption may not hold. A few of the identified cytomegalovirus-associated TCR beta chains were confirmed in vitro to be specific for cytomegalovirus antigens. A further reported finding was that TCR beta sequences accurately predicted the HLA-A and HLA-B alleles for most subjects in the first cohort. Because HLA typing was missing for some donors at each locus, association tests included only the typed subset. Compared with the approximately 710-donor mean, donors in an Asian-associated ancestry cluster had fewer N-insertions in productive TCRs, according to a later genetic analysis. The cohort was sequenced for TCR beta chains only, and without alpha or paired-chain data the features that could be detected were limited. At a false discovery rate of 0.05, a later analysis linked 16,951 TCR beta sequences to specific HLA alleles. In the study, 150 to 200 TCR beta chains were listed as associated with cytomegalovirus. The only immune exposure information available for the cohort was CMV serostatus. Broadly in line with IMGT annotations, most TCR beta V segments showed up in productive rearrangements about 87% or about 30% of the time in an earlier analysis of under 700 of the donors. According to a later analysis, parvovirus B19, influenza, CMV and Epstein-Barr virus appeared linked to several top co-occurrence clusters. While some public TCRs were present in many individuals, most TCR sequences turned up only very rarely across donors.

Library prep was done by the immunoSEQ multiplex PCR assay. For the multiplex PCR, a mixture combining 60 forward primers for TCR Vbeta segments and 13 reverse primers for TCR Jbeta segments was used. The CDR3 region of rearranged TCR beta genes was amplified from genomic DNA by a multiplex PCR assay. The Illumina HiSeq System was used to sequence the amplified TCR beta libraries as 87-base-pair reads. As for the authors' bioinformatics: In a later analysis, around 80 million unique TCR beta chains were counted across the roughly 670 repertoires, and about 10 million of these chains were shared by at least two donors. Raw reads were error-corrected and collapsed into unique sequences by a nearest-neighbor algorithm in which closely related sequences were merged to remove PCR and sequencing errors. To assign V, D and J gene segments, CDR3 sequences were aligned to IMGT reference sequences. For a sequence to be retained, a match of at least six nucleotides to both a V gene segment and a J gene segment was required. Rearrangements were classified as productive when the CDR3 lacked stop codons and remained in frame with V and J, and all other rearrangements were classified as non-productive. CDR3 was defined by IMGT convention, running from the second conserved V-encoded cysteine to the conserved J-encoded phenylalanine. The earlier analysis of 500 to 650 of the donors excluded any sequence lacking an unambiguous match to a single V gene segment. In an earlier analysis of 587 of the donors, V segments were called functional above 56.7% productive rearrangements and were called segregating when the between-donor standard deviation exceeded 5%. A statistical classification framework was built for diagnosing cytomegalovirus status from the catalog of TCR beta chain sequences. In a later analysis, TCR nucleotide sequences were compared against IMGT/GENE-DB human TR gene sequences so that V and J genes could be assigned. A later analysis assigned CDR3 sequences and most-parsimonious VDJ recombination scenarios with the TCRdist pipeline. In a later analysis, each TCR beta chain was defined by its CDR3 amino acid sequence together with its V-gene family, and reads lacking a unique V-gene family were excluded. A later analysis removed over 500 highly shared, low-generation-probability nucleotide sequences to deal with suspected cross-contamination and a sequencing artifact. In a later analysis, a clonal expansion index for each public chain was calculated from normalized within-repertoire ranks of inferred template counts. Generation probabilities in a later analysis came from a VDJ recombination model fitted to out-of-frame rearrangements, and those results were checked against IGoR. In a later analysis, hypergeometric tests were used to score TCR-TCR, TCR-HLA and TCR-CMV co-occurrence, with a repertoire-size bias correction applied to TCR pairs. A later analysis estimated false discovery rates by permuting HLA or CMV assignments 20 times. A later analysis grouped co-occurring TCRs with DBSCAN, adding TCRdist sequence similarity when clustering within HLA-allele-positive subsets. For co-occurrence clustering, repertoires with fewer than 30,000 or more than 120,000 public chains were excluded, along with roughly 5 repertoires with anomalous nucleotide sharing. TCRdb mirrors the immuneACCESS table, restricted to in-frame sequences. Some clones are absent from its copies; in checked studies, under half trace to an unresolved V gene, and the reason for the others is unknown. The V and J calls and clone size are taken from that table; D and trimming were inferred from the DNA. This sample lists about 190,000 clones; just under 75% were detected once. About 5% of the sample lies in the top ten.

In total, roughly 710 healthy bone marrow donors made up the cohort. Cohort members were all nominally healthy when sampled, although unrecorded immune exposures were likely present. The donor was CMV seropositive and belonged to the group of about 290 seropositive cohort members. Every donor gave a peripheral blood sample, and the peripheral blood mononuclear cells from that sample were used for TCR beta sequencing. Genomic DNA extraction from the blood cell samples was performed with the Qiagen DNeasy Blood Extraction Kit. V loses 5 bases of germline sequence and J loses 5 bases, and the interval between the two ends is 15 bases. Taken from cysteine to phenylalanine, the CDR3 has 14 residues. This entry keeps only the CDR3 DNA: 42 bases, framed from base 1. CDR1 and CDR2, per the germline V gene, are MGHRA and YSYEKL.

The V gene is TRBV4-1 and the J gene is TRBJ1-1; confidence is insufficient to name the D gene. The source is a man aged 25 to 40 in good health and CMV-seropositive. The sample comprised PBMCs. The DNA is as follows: TGCGCCAGCAGCACCCGCGGGTTTGTGACTGAAGCTTTCTTT. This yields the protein CASSTRGFVTEAFF.